These 9 T cell receptor beta chains were sequenced from one sample in a study of blood T cell repertoires in COVID-19. Sequencing was performed with immunoSEQ multiplex PCR; in TCRdb, only in-frame clones are kept and a portion is missing. Seen here are roughly 150,000 clones, just under 80% observed once, and the top ten hold 11% to 15%. Sequencing was carried out using peripheral blood. These receptors were collected from an elderly woman with acute or convalescent COVID-19.

CDR3 sequence: CAWSSTGFFINTEAFF. For the CDR3, the DNA is TGTGCCTGGAGTTCGACAGGGTTCTTTATAAACACTGAAGCTTTCTTT. The chain uses TRBV30 and TRBJ1-1, with 7 bases fitting TRBD1. Losses at the gene ends were 2 bases for V and 2 bases for J; bases not matched to a gene: 11. Germline CDR1 is GTSNPN and CDR2 is SVGIG (reference sequence). This CDR3 is built from 16 residues. The complete variable domain, with remaining parts taken from reference TRBV30 and TRBJ1-1, reads SQTIHQWPATLVQPVGSPLSLECTVEGTSNPNLYWYRQAAGRGLQLLFYSVGIGQISSEVPQNLSASRPQDRQFILSSKKLLLSDSGFYLCAWSSTGFFINTEAFFGQGTRLTVV.

The chain uses TRBV7-9 and TRBJ2-1; perhaps TRBD1 as D (5 bases). Germline V gives CDR1 SEHNR, CDR2 FQNEAQ (reference sequence). The CDR3 runs 16 residues. Trimming removed 2 bases at V and 5 bases at J, with 16 bases between. For the CDR3, the DNA is TGTGCCAGCAGCTTACACGTAGGGGTTTTAAACAATGAGCAGTTCTTC. As protein: CASSLHVGVLNNEQFF.

The chain combines TRBV7-9 with TRBJ1-1, with D tentatively TRBD1 (5 bases). This CDR3 has 14 residues. Trimming shortened V by 5 bases and J by 4 bases, and 14 bases separated the two germline ends. Per the germline V gene, CDR1 is SEHNR and CDR2 is FQNEAQ (reference sequence). As DNA, the CDR3 is TGTGCCAGCAGCCCCGGGAGGGGTAGCACTGAAGCTTTCTTT. It translates to CASSPGRGSTEAFF.

The gene calls are TRBV6-5 and TRBJ2-7, with D perhaps TRBD2 (6 bases). Trimming left V 5 bases short and J 6 bases short, with 17 bases between. The CDR3 runs 14 residues. Germline V gene data show CDR1 as MNHEY and CDR2 as SVGAGI. The CDR3 bases are TGTGCCAGCAGTACCTCGGGCGGGGTTCGCGAGCAGTACTTC. This encodes CASSTSGGVREQYF.

This clone was detected only once. The CDR3: CASSQDLGVVNEQFF. The CDR3 DNA follows: TGCGCCAGCAGCCAAGATCTCGGGGTAGTCAATGAGCAGTTCTTC. This rearrangement joins TRBV4-1 to TRBJ2-1, with D possibly being TRBD2 (5 bases). Germline V lookup: CDR1 MGHRA, CDR2 YSYEKL. Trimming shortened V by 0 bases and J by 6 bases, and 12 bases separated the two germline ends. This CDR3 comprises 15 residues.

This CDR3 is CAWSVPGNAQYEQYF. CDR3 nucleotides: TGTGCCTGGAGTGTACCAGGCAACGCACAATACGAGCAGTACTTC. J is TRBJ2-7 and V is TRBV30; D unresolved. CDR1 and CDR2 from the germline V gene are GTSNPN and SVGIG (reference sequence). This CDR3 has 15 residues. Trimming stripped 0 bases from V and 4 bases from J, with 16 bases between.

Regarding this clone: Mismatch with germline at one junction end may stem from a read error. The rearrangement uses TRBV5-6 and TRBJ2-3; TRBD1 agrees at 9 bases. CDR1 and CDR2 from the germline V gene are SGHDT and YYEEEE. The CDR3 is made up of 16 amino acids. CDR3 DNA sequence: TGTGCCAGCAGCTTGCGGGACAGGGCTAGCATAGATACGCAGTATTTT. Translating gives CASSLRDRASIDTQYF.

This clone was observed a few times. The V and J genes are TRBV24-1 and TRBJ1-5, with TRBD1 matching 10 bases. V gave up 6 bases and J gave up 7 bases; unmatched junction bases: 5. Per germline, CDR1 KGHDR and CDR2 SFDVKD. This CDR3 contains 14 residues. The CDR3 DNA sequence: TGTGCCACCAGTAGGACAGGGGGTGGACAGCCCCAGCATTTT. This gives the protein CATSRTGGGQPQHF.

This clone was counted a single time. The J gene is TRBJ2-3, the V gene TRBV5-1; possible D gene TRBD2, 6 bases. This CDR3 is built from 16 residues. From germline, CDR1 is SGHRS and CDR2 YFSETQ. V was shortened by 0 bases and J by 1 base, with 12 bases between the two germline ends. CDR3 DNA: TGCGCCAGCAGCTTGGCGACTCCGGGAGGCACAGATACGCAGTATTTT. It yields the protein CASSLATPGGTDTQYF.